The rows below give T cell receptor beta chains drawn from one sample of a study of OX40 agonist ivuxolimab in advanced cancers. TCRdb's copy holds only in-frame clones and misses some; the assay was immunoSEQ multiplex PCR. This table has 60,000 or so clones, about 86% appearing once. The sequencing used CD4+ or CD8+ T cells sorted from blood, collected in a trial of the OX40 agonist ivuxolimab. The receptors originated from an adult with an advanced solid tumor such as melanoma, head and neck, liver or kidney cancer. Both conserved end residues are part of each CDR3. A D gene is named only where the DNA matches it firmly. The listing skips clone size in some rows; elsewhere it reads once, few, many or a size class.

TRBJ2-1 | TRBD2 | few | TRBV15 | CATSREGSGSYNEQFF | TGTGCCACCAGCAGAGAAGGTAGCGGGAGTTACAATGAGCAGTTCTTC
TRBJ2-3 | TRBD2 | NA | TRBV11-2 | CASSLNWASGRRRADTQYF | TGTGCCAGCAGCTTAAACTGGGCTAGCGGGAGGAGAAGGGCAGATACGCAGTATTTT
TRBJ2-4 | TRBD1 | NA | TRBV23-1 | CASSPLTGIGNIQYF | TGCGCCAGCAGTCCCCTGACAGGGATCGGTAACATTCAGTACTTC
TRBJ2-7 | NA | NA | TRBV7-2 | CASSLVASREQYF | TGTGCCAGCAGCTTAGTGGCTAGCCGCGAGCAGTACTTC
TRBJ2-7 | NA | NA | TRBV6-5 | CASSSGPRLYF | TGTGCCAGCAGTTCGGGACCCAGGCTGTACTTC
TRBJ2-3 | NA | NA | TRBV15 | CATSRAGESTDTQYF | TGTGCCACCAGCAGAGCCGGGGAGAGCACAGATACGCAGTATTTT
TRBJ1-3 | NA | NA | TRBV9 | CASSPRGGQLSGNTIYF | TGTGCCAGCAGCCCCCGGGGAGGACAACTCTCTGGAAACACCATATATTTT
TRBJ2-5 | NA | NA | TRBV29-1 | CSVRVGMETQYF | TGCAGCGTCAGGGTGGGTATGGAGACCCAGTACTTC
TRBJ2-7 | TRBD2 | NA | TRBV11-1 | CASSLAGTSSYEQYF | TGTGCCAGCAGCTTAGCCGGGACTAGCAGCTACGAGCAGTACTTC
TRBJ2-3 | NA | NA | TRBV9 | CASSLSPGSATDTQYF | TGTGCCAGCAGCCTCAGCCCGGGATCCGCCACAGATACGCAGTATTTT
TRBJ1-5 | NA | NA | TRBV9 | CASSPHTGGDQPQHF | TGTGCCAGCAGCCCCCATACGGGGGGGGATCAGCCCCAGCATTTT
TRBJ2-7 | TRBD1 | once | TRBV5-1 | CASSLGDSNYEQYF | TGCGCCAGCAGCTTGGGGGACAGCAACTACGAGCAGTACTTC
TRBJ2-3 | TRBD1 | few | TRBV2 | CASSGQGTDTQYF | TGTGCCAGCAGCGGACAGGGTACAGATACGCAGTATTTT
TRBJ1-1 | NA | NA | TRBV18 | CASSPFGGHQDDTEAFF | TGTGCCAGCTCACCATTCGGGGGTCACCAGGACGACACTGAAGCTTTCTTT
TRBJ1-1 | NA | NA | TRBV2 | CAGQISGTEAFF | TGTGCCGGACAGATCTCGGGCACTGAAGCTTTCTTT
TRBJ1-6 | NA | NA | TRBV9 | CASSPVLYNSPLHF | TGTGCCAGCAGCCCGGTCCTCTATAATTCACCCCTCCACTTT
TRBJ2-6 | TRBD1 | NA | TRBV27 | CASRTGGLSSGANVLTF | TGTGCCAGCAGGACAGGGGGTCTCTCCTCTGGGGCCAACGTCCTGACTTTC
TRBJ2-4 | TRBD2 | NA | TRBV6-1 | CASSDLRERYIQYF | TGTGCCAGCAGTGATTTGCGGGAGCGATACATTCAGTACTTC
TRBJ2-7 | TRBD1 | NA | TRBV28 | CASSPRDRGYEQYF | TGTGCCAGCAGCCCCCGGGACAGGGGCTACGAGCAGTACTTC
TRBJ1-1 | TRBD1 | once | TRBV6-5 | CASSYSKNRGEAFF | TGTGCCAGCAGTTACTCGAAGAACAGGGGTGAAGCTTTCTTT
TRBJ2-1 | TRBD2 | NA | TRBV6-4 | CASSDTHLAGGSYNEQFF | TGTGCCAGCAGTGACACCCACCTAGCGGGGGGCTCCTACAATGAGCAGTTCTTC
TRBJ2-3 | NA | NA | TRBV5-6 | CASSLGGGPTQYF | TGTGCCAGCAGCTTGGGGGGCGGGCCTACGCAGTATTTT
TRBJ2-7 | NA | NA | TRBV30 | CAWSVLADSYEQYF | TGTGCCTGGAGTGTACTAGCTGATTCCTACGAGCAGTACTTC
TRBJ2-1 | NA | NA | TRBV15 | CATSREGVSYNEQFF | TGTGCCACCAGCAGGGAGGGGGTATCCTACAATGAGCAGTTCTTC
TRBJ2-7 | NA | once | TRBV18 | CASSPPVRLYEQYF | TGTGCCAGCTCACCACCCGTAAGGCTCTACGAGCAGTACTTC
TRBJ2-4 | TRBD2 | NA | TRBV28 | CASSTGTTLAKNIQYF | TGTGCCAGCAGTACCGGGACTACGCTAGCCAAAAACATTCAGTACTTC
TRBJ1-5 | NA | NA | TRBV5-4 | CASSLGRDQPQHF | TGTGCCAGCAGCCTGGGGAGGGACCAGCCCCAGCATTTT
TRBJ1-1 | NA | few | TRBV5-1 | CASSLVAGMNTEAFF | TGCGCCAGCAGCTTGGTAGCGGGGATGAACACTGAAGCTTTCTTT
TRBJ2-3 | TRBD2 | once | TRBV29-1 | CSVPGTSGITDTQYF | TGCAGCGTCCCCGGGACTAGCGGGATCACAGATACGCAGTATTTT
TRBJ1-6 | TRBD1 | NA | TRBV10-3 | CAAGAQGANSPLHF | TGTGCCGCCGGCGCCCAGGGGGCCAATTCACCCCTCCACTTT
TRBJ1-5 | NA | NA | TRBV27 | CASSSRGRGGSQPQHF | TGTGCCAGCAGTTCGCGTGGGAGGGGGGGAAGTCAGCCCCAGCATTTT
TRBJ2-1 | NA | NA | TRBV9 | CASTSSYNEQFF | TGTGCCAGCACGAGCTCCTACAATGAGCAGTTCTTC
TRBJ1-5 | NA | few | TRBV7-6 | CASSLEPNQPQHF | TGTGCCAGCAGCTTAGAACCTAATCAGCCCCAGCATTTT
TRBJ1-2 | TRBD1 | NA | TRBV5-6 | CASSWGTGNIAIGYTF | TGTGCCAGCAGCTGGGGGACAGGTAATATCGCTATTGGCTACACCTTC
TRBJ1-2 | NA | NA | TRBV2 | CASRRTVVYGYTF | TGTGCCAGCAGGAGGACGGTTGTCTATGGCTACACCTTC
TRBJ2-3 | NA | once | TRBV2 | CASTDSWSRADTQYF | TGTGCCAGCACCGATTCTTGGAGTCGCGCAGATACGCAGTATTTT
TRBJ1-3 | NA | few | TRBV5-8 | CASSSRGSGNTIYF | TGTGCCAGCAGCTCCCGGGGGTCCGGAAACACCATATATTTT
TRBJ2-5 | TRBD1 | NA | TRBV4-2 | CASSFRDRGETQYF | TGTGCCAGCAGCTTCCGGGACAGGGGTGAGACCCAGTACTTC
TRBJ2-2 | TRBD1 | NA | TRBV28 | CASRPYDRDTGELFF | TGTGCCAGCAGACCATACGACAGGGACACCGGGGAGCTGTTTTTT
TRBJ1-4 | NA | NA | TRBV7-8 | CASSFSGTTTFGKLFF | TGTGCCAGCAGCTTTTCCGGGACTACTACCTTCGGAAAACTGTTTTTT